A single sample is the source of the 26 T cell receptor beta chains below, sequenced in a study of metastatic and nonmetastatic thyroid tumors. Every patient was untreated before thyroid surgery. Using MiXCR, TCRdb re-called clones from the PCR reads. The sample holds 20,000 to 25,000 clones; roughly 22% are singletons and the top ten take over 25%. The specimen sequenced was blood. The receptors come from a female donor with papillary thyroid cancer or a benign thyroid nodule (not recorded which). Some clones in this sample may be carry-over from other donors' samples.

This clone was detected many times. The chain uses TRBV28 and TRBJ1-5; weak D call: TRBD1 (5 bases). V lost 2 bases, J lost 5 bases, and 7 bases lay in between. Germline CDR1 is MDHEN and CDR2 is SYDVKM. CDR3 length equals 13 residues. The CDR3 sequence: CASSLRGDQPQHF. CDR3 sequence (DNA): TGTGCCAGCAGTTTAAGAGGGGATCAGCCCCAGCATTTT.

The chain couples TRBV5-1 to TRBJ2-1; tentative D call: TRBD2 (6 bases). Germline V CDR1 and CDR2: SGHRS, YFSETQ. The V and J ends lost 4 bases and 6 bases respectively, with 17 bases between them. The CDR3 loop spans 15 amino acids. CDR3 residues: CASSGAEGPSNEQFF. CDR3 in DNA: TGCGCCAGCAGCGGGGCGGAGGGGCCGAGCAATGAGCAGTTCTTC.

The rearrangement uses TRBV28 and TRBJ1-1; TRBD1 matches 12 bases. The length of the CDR3 is 17 residues. CDR1 is MDHEN, CDR2 SYDVKM, per germline. V lost 3 bases and J lost 2; bases outside the gene matches: 7. In DNA form, the CDR3 reads TGTGCCAGCAGTTTTCCGGGACAGGGGGCGCACAACACTGAAGCTTTCTTT. This gives the protein CASSFPGQGAHNTEAFF.

This clone is categorized as medium-sized. The rearrangement joins TRBV30 to TRBJ1-5; weak D call: TRBD1 (6 bases). There are 12 residues in the CDR3. V was pared by 5 bases and J by 3 bases, with 8 bases between. CDR1 and CDR2 from the germline V gene are GTSNPN and SVGIG (reference sequence). The CDR3 here is CAWGGPNQPQHF. CDR3 DNA: TGTGCCTGGGGGGGGCCCAATCAGCCCCAGCATTTT.

This clone was recorded many times. The sample carries other DNA sequences with the same CDR3. This chain connects TRBV6-5 to TRBJ1-1; possibly TRBD1 for D (5 bases). CDR3 size: 13 residues. Germline V lookup: CDR1 MNHEY, CDR2 SVGAGI. Trimming cost V 2 bases and J 5 bases, with 9 bases left between them. The CDR3 reads CASSYRQGTEAFF. In nucleotides, the CDR3 is TGTGCCAGCAGTTACAGGCAGGGAACTGAAGCTTTCTTT.

In its sample, this clone was seen many times. The chain combines TRBV9 with TRBJ2-7, with a possible D match to TRBD2 (5 bases). Looked up from germline, CDR1 is SGDLS and CDR2 is YYNGEE. CDR3 length: 15 amino acids. V was trimmed by 0 bases and J by 2 bases, leaving 12 bases between them. CDR3 region: CASSVASGITYEQYF. CDR3 in DNA: TGTGCCAGCAGCGTAGCAAGCGGAATCACCTACGAGCAGTACTTC.

The V gene is TRBV5-1, the J gene TRBJ2-7; 11 nucleotides line up with TRBD2. Unmatched junction bases numbered 7, after V lost 2 bases and J lost 0 bases. The germline V gene has CDR1 SGHRS and CDR2 YFSETQ. CDR3 length equals 17 residues. DNA of the CDR3: TGCGCCAGCAGCTTTACCGGGACTAGCGGAACCTCCTACGAGCAGTACTTC. Its translation: CASSFTGTSGTSYEQYF.

This clone has at least ten counts. The chain joins TRBV5-4 to TRBJ2-7; TRBD1 is a possible D gene (5 bases). V gave up 0 bases and J gave up 1 base, with 17 bases separating them. CDR3 length equals 17 residues. Germline CDR1 and CDR2: SGHNT and YYREEE (reference sequence). The CDR3 bases are TGTGCCAGCAGCTTGGACCTAACAGGATGGTTGTCCTACGAGCAGTACTTC. This encodes CASSLDLTGWLSYEQYF.

This clone occurred many times. The chain uses TRBV7-2 and TRBJ2-6; 7 bases align to TRBD2. The CDR3 spans 19 residues. V lost 0 bases and J lost 0; bases outside the gene matches: 8. Germline values: CDR1 SGHTA, CDR2 FQGNSA. The CDR3 nucleotides read TGTGCCAGCAGCTTAGCGCACAGCGGGGTCCTCTCTGGGGCCAACGTCCTGACTTTC. Translated, it gives CASSLAHSGVLSGANVLTF.

On this clone itself: A much larger clone is a single base away; this may be a read error. V usage is TRBV29-1 and J usage is TRBJ1-5; 9 positions match TRBD1. Germline CDR1 reads SQVTM; CDR2 reads ANQGSEA. The CDR3 consists of 13 residues. The V segment lost 8 bases and the J segment 1 base; nucleotides outside the gene matches: 3. DNA for the CDR3: TGCAGCTCCGGACAGGGGAGCAATCAGCCCCAGCATTTT. Translation gives CSSGQGSNQPQHF.

The chain employs TRBV30 and TRBJ1-2; perhaps TRBD1 as D (6 bases). The germline V and J ends were trimmed by 2 bases and 0 bases, with 13 bases remaining between them. Germline loops: CDR1 GTSNPN, CDR2 SVGIG (reference sequence). This CDR3 spans 15 amino acids. The CDR3 DNA follows: TGTGCCTGGAGTTCATTTGGACAGTCTAACTATGGCTACACCTTC. It is translated as CAWSSFGQSNYGYTF.

The sample holds a few counts of this clone. V gene TRBV28 combines with J gene TRBJ2-3; perhaps TRBD2 as D (7 bases). Germline assignment: CDR1 MDHEN and CDR2 SYDVKM. V lost 10 bases to trimming and J lost 2 bases, with 22 bases between them. The length of the CDR3 is 16 residues. The CDR3 here is CANSRPGGVSTDTQYF. The CDR3 DNA reads TGTGCCAACAGCCGCCCGGGGGGCGTATCCACAGATACGCAGTATTTT.

On this clone: The junction differs from germline at one of its ends, possibly a read error. This chain uses TRBV5-1 with TRBJ2-3; a possible D gene is TRBD2 (5 bases). The CDR3 consists of 16 residues. The germline V gene has CDR1 SGHRS and CDR2 YFSETQ. The CDR3 spells CVSGAAGLRGGDTQYF. Here the CDR3 DNA reads TGCGTCAGCGGAGCGGCAGGCCTTCGCGGTGGAGATACGCAGTATTTT.

The rearrangement uses TRBV24-1 and TRBJ2-3; TRBD2 might be the D (7 bases). CDR3 length: 20 residues. Germline CDR1 is KGHDR and CDR2 is SFDVKD. V was clipped by 4 bases and J by 8 bases, with 33 bases between them. The CDR3, as DNA: TGTGCCACCAGTGAACCACCTCGTCCAGGGGATTGGGAGGGGAGGGGTACGCAGTATTTT. Amino acids: CATSEPPRPGDWEGRGTQYF.

The V gene is TRBV2, the J gene TRBJ2-1, with 8 positions matching TRBD2. From germline, CDR1 is SNHLY and CDR2 FYNNEI. V gave up 2 bases and J gave up 1 base; unmatched junction bases: 1. CDR3 length: 15 residues. Here the CDR3 DNA reads TGTGCCAGCAGTGAACAGCGGGAGTCCTACAATGAGCAGTTCTTC. This codes for CASSEQRESYNEQFF.

This clone was seen at least ten times. Other DNA sequences within the sample encode an identical CDR3. The chain is built from TRBV20-1 and TRBJ1-2, with D maybe TRBD1 (5 bases). The CDR3 contains 15 residues. V lost 6 bases to trimming and J lost 0 bases, with 17 bases between them. Germline CDR1 and CDR2: DFQATT and SNEGSKA (reference sequence). The CDR3 here is CSAAGRGEPNYGYTF. DNA of the CDR3: TGCAGTGCCGCCGGGAGGGGTGAGCCTAACTATGGCTACACCTTC.

This clone was found a few times. The V gene is TRBV12-3 or TRBV12-4, the J gene TRBJ1-2; D is undetermined. This CDR3 is built from 13 residues. V was pared by 2 bases and J by 7 bases, with 11 bases between. This chain's CDR3 is CASSLNGGCGYTF. The CDR3 coding sequence is TGTGCCAGCAGTTTAAACGGAGGCTGTGGCTACACCTTC.

This clone was found many times. The genes are TRBV7-9 and TRBJ1-1; D is unresolved. This CDR3 contains 13 residues. Trimming left V 3 bases short and J 3 bases short, with 8 bases between. In germline, CDR1 is SEHNR, CDR2 FQNEAQ (reference sequence). The CDR3 protein is CASSFSVDTEAFF. The DNA for the CDR3 is TGTGCCAGCAGCTTCTCGGTTGACACTGAAGCTTTCTTT.

This clone was observed at least ten times. For the CDR3, the DNA is TGTGCCAGCAGCTCCTATGGACTAGCGGATGACAATGAGCAGTTCTTC. Its protein is CASSSYGLADDNEQFF. This rearrangement joins TRBV6-6 to TRBJ2-1, with 10 bases that match TRBD2. Per germline, CDR1 MNHNY and CDR2 SVGAGI (reference sequence). The CDR3 contains 16 residues. V shed 6 bases and J 5 bases; nucleotides not matched to a gene: 10.

This clone came up many times. This chain joins TRBV20-1 and TRBJ2-7; 10 bases map to TRBD2. V was pared by 3 bases and J by 5 bases, with 7 bases of the junction left unmatched. Germline CDR1 DFQATT, CDR2 SNEGSKA (reference sequence). This CDR3 comprises 14 residues. CDR3 bases: TGCAGTGCTAGCTGGACTAGCGGCCGGGACGAGCAGTACTTC. Residues: CSASWTSGRDEQYF.

The chain recombines TRBV9 with TRBJ2-3; no firm D call. The CDR3 consists of 15 residues. Trimming stripped 0 bases from V and 3 bases from J, with 11 bases between. Germline V gene data show CDR1 as SGDLS and CDR2 as YYNGEE. The CDR3 coding sequence is TGTGCCAGCAGCGTAGAACCTCAAAGAACAGATACGCAGTATTTT. Its protein is CASSVEPQRTDTQYF. The whole variable domain, filled in from reference TRBV9 and TRBJ2-3, reads DSGVTQTPKHLITATGQRVTLRCSPRSGDLSVYWYQQSLDQGLQFLIQYYNGEERAKGNILERFSAQQFPDLHSELNLSSLELGDSALYFCASSVEPQRTDTQYFGPGTRLTVL.

V and J are TRBV11-3 and TRBJ2-3; 7 bases are a match to TRBD2. This CDR3 comprises 14 residues. V lost 9 bases and J lost 4; bases outside the gene matches: 10. CDR1 and CDR2 from the germline V gene are SGHNT and YENEEA. CDR3 coding DNA: TGTGCCAGTCAAGGAGGCGGGAGTCCAGATACGCAGTATTTT. This gives the protein CASQGGGSPDTQYF.

Comments on this clone: Sequence at one end of the junction differs from germline and may be a read error. The rearrangement joins TRBV7-2 to TRBJ2-7; TRBD2 is a possible D gene (6 bases). The CDR3 sequence is 16 residues long. CDR1 and CDR2 (germline): SGHTA, FQGNSA. CDR3 bases: TGTGCCAGGAGCTTAGCCGGGGGTAACCTGGACTACGAGCAGTACTTC. Translating gives CARSLAGGNLDYEQYF. Full variable domain (remainder filled in from reference TRBV7-2 and TRBJ2-7): GAGVSQSPSNKVTEKGKDVELRCDPISGHTALYWYRQSLGQGLEFLIYFQGNSAPDKSGLPSDRFSAERTGGSVSTLTIQRTQQEDSAVYLCARSLAGGNLDYEQYFGPGTRLTVT.

This rearrangement joins TRBV2 to TRBJ1-2; D is undetermined. Germline values: CDR1 SNHLY, CDR2 FYNNEI. The CDR3 is made up of 19 amino acids. V was clipped by 4 bases and J by 8 bases, with 32 bases between them. The CDR3 DNA is TGTGCCAGCAGTGGGCCCGGCCAGCGAACACAGACTCCTGCAAAAGGCTACACCTTC. Its protein product is CASSGPGQRTQTPAKGYTF.

This clone was observed at least ten times. The chain recombines TRBV7-8 with TRBJ2-1, with TRBD2 identical over 11 bases. Germline CDR1 SGHVS, CDR2 FQNEAQ. V shed 8 bases, J shed 3 bases, and the junction held 12 bases outside the gene matches. This CDR3 contains 17 residues. The CDR3 sequence is CASHWVTSGVYYNEQFF. CDR3 coding DNA: TGTGCCAGCCACTGGGTGACTAGCGGGGTTTACTACAATGAGCAGTTCTTC.

This clone was seen more than once but under ten times. This sequence joins TRBV29-1 and TRBJ1-1, with 7 bases that match TRBD1. CDR3 length: 15 residues. The junction had 11 bases not matched to a gene; V was cut back by 7 bases and J by 0 bases. The germline V gene has CDR1 SQVTM and CDR2 ANQGSEA. For the CDR3, the DNA is TGCAGCGCTCTTACAGGGGCTACAATGAACACTGAAGCTTTCTTT. As protein: CSALTGATMNTEAFF.